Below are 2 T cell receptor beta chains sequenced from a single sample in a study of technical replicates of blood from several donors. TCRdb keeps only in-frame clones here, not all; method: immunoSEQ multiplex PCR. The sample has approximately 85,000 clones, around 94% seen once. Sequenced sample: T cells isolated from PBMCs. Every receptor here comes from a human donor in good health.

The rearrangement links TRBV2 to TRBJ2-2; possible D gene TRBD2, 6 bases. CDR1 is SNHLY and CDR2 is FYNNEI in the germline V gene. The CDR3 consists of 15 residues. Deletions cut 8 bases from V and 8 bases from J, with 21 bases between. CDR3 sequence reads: CASRRGEPARGELFF. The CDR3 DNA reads TGTGCCAGCCGGCGGGGCGAACCCGCACGTGGGGAGCTGTTTTTT.

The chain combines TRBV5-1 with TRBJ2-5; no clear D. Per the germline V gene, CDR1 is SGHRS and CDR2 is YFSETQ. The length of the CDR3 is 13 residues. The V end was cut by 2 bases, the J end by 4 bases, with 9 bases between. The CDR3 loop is CASSFKFGETQYF. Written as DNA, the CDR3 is TGCGCCAGCAGCTTCAAGTTCGGAGAGACCCAGTACTTC.